These 25 T cell receptor beta chains share one sample of origin, sequenced in a study of CD8 T cells in Susac syndrome. Reverse transcription of roughly 0.5 to 1 ug RNA used random hexamers. MiXCR was run by TCRdb on the immunoSEQ multiplex PCR reads, yielding one entry per CDR3 protein. The sample includes 210,000 or so distinct CDR3 sequences, around nine tenths of them seen just once. Sequencing was done on a sample of CD8+ T cells from PBMCs. The receptor source for this set is a human donor with multiple sclerosis.

This chain uses TRBV29-1 with TRBJ2-5; possible D gene TRBD1, 7 bases. This CDR3 spans 15 amino acids. The ends were cut back, 6 bases at V and 5 bases at J, with 22 bases in the middle. The germline V gene encodes CDR1 SQVTM and CDR2 ANQGSEA. As DNA, the CDR3 is TGCAGCGTCGCCGGGACAGAAAAACGGGGGGAGACCCAGTACTTC. Amino acid sequence: CSVAGTEKRGETQYF.

CDR3 nucleotides: TGCGCCAGCAGCGAAGACAGGGGGGTAGCTGAAGCTTTCTTT. Protein product: CASSEDRGVAEAFF. The V and J genes are TRBV5-1 and TRBJ1-1, with 9 bases matching TRBD1. This CDR3 is 14 amino acids long. The germline V gene encodes CDR1 SGHRS and CDR2 YFSETQ. J lost 6 bases, V lost 4 bases, and 7 bases had no gene match. Filled out from reference TRBV5-1 and TRBJ1-1, the complete variable domain reads KAGVTQTPRYLIKTRGQQVTLSCSPISGHRSVSWYQQTPGQGLQFLFEYFSETQRNKGNFPGRFSGRQFSNSRSEMNVSTLELGDSALYLCASSEDRGVAEAFFGQGTRLTVV.

The CDR3 is CASGRGSTYNEQFF. Here the CDR3 DNA reads TGTGCCAGTGGGAGGGGGAGTACCTACAATGAGCAGTTCTTC. J is TRBJ2-1 and V is TRBV19, with D possibly matching TRBD2 (7 bases). This CDR3 comprises 14 residues. Germline lookup yields CDR1 LNHDA and CDR2 SQIVND (reference sequence). The V gene lost 8 bases and the J gene lost 2 bases, with 13 bases spanning the gap.

The rearrangement links TRBV7-8 to TRBJ2-7; TRBD2 matches 10 bases. The CDR3 covers 16 residues. Germline CDR1 is SGHVS and CDR2 is FQNEAQ. V lost 5 bases and J lost 3; bases outside the gene matches: 10. For the CDR3, the DNA is TGTGCCAGCAGCCCAGATTCTAGCGGGAGTTACTACGAGCAGTACTTC. This gives the protein CASSPDSSGSYYEQYF.

V and J are TRBV5-4 and TRBJ2-3; 8 nucleotides line up with TRBD2. J gave up 6 bases and V 7 bases, and 13 bases lay outside the gene matches. Germline V gives CDR1 SGHNT, CDR2 YYREEE (reference sequence). This CDR3 is 15 amino acids long. Written as DNA, the CDR3 is TGTGCCAGCTTCTCAGCGGGGGCGCTTGGGGATACGCAGTATTTT. Protein: CASFSAGALGDTQYF.

This chain uses TRBV3-1 with TRBJ2-3; no clear D. The CDR3 consists of 14 residues. V was cut by 3 bases and J by 6 bases, with 13 bases left in between. The germline CDR1 and CDR2 sequences are LGHDT and YNNKEL (reference sequence). In nucleotides, the CDR3 is TGTGCCAGCAGCCATGGCGGTACGTTCGATACGCAGTATTTT. It translates to CASSHGGTFDTQYF.

The chain employs TRBV4-1 and TRBJ1-5; 11 bases map to TRBD1. Unmatched junction bases numbered 11, after V lost 0 bases and J lost 7 bases. This CDR3 contains 18 residues. Germline assignment: CDR1 MGHRA and CDR2 YSYEKL. The CDR3 reads CASSQDGGQGASGQPQHF. CDR3 sequence (DNA): TGCGCCAGCAGCCAAGATGGCGGACAGGGGGCGTCAGGACAGCCCCAGCATTTT.

This chain uses TRBV29-1 with TRBJ2-2; 14 nucleotides agree with TRBD2. The length of the CDR3 is 18 residues. Germline V gives CDR1 SQVTM, CDR2 ANQGSEA. V lost 7 bases and J lost 3; bases outside the gene matches: 13. The CDR3 nucleotides read TGCAGCGCCCAAGGGGGGACTAGCGGGAGTCGAGACACCGGGGAGCTGTTTTTT. This gives the protein CSAQGGTSGSRDTGELFF.

The chain uses TRBV4-1 and TRBJ2-1; D call uncertain. The CDR3 covers 15 residues. Germline V gene sequence: CDR1 MGHRA, CDR2 YSYEKL. The V gene lost 3 bases and the J gene lost 0 bases, with 9 bases spanning the gap. The DNA of the CDR3 is TGCGCCAGCAGCCAGAAATGGAGCTCCTACAATGAGCAGTTCTTC. Protein sequence: CASSQKWSSYNEQFF.

The chain employs TRBV20-1 and TRBJ2-7; no clear D. The ends were cut back, 1 base at V and 2 bases at J, with 12 bases in the middle. The V gene's germline CDR1 is DFQATT and CDR2 SNEGSKA (reference sequence). The CDR3 totals 14 residues. The CDR3 loop is CSARVVAGAYEQYF. The CDR3 DNA follows: TGCAGTGCTAGAGTAGTCGCCGGCGCCTACGAGCAGTACTTC.

This clonotype was picked up one time. J is TRBJ2-5 and V is TRBV6-1; 11 nucleotides align to TRBD1. The germline V gene encodes CDR1 MNHNS and CDR2 SASEGT. With V trimmed by 6 bases and J by 5 bases, 14 bases remained unmatched. The CDR3 has 17 amino acids. The CDR3 DNA reads TGTGCCAGCAGGTTCCGGGACAGGGGGGACCCAACGGAGACCCAGTACTTC. Its translation: CASRFRDRGDPTETQYF.

This clonotype was observed a handful of times. The genes are TRBV5-4 and TRBJ2-7; D possibly uses TRBD1 or TRBD2 (5 bases each). The germline V gene has CDR1 SGHNT and CDR2 YYREEE (reference sequence). This CDR3 has 14 amino acids. V shed 4 bases and J shed 2 bases, with 13 bases lying between them. The CDR3 sequence is CASSPGTATYEQYF. In DNA, the CDR3 is TGTGCCAGCAGCCCCGGGACGGCGACCTACGAGCAGTACTTC. The whole variable domain, remainder taken from reference TRBV5-4 and TRBJ2-7, is ETGVTQSPTHLIKTRGQQVTLRCSSQSGHNTVSWYQQALGQGPQFIFQYYREEENGRGNFPPRFSGLQFPNYSSELNVNALELDDSALYLCASSPGTATYEQYFGPGTRLTVT.

This clonotype appeared a single time. The genes are TRBV12-3 or TRBV12-4 and TRBJ1-2; TRBD1 matches 9 bases. V lost 7 bases and J lost 2; bases outside the gene matches: 14. This CDR3 is 17 amino acids long. For the CDR3, the DNA is TGTGCCAGCAAAGGAGGGACAGGGCCACCTAAGAACTATGGCTACACCTTC. The encoded protein is CASKGGTGPPKNYGYTF.

V gene TRBV2 combines with J gene TRBJ2-7; D gene ambiguous. Trimming stripped 6 bases from V and 4 bases from J, with 16 bases between. The germline V gene encodes CDR1 SNHLY and CDR2 FYNNEI. The CDR3 has 14 residues. DNA of the CDR3: TGTGCCAGCAGGGACCTCGACTCCGTGTACGAGCAGTACTTC. Protein sequence: CASRDLDSVYEQYF.

The chain joins TRBV24-1 to TRBJ2-1; 11 positions match TRBD1. This CDR3 contains 17 residues. J gave up 0 bases and V 0 bases, and 0 bases lay outside the gene matches. Germline V lookup: CDR1 KGHDR, CDR2 SFDVKD. DNA of the CDR3: TGTGCCACCAGTGATTTGGGGACAGGGGGCTCCTACAATGAGCAGTTCTTC. Its translation is CATSDLGTGGSYNEQFF.

V is TRBV6-2 or TRBV6-3 and J is TRBJ2-7; D uncertain. Per the germline V gene, CDR1 is MNHEY and CDR2 is SVGEGT. V shed 6 bases and J shed 5 bases, with 17 bases lying between them. The CDR3 length is 14 residues. In DNA, the CDR3 is TGTGCCAGCAGACCTCCGGACGGGTCCAACGAGCAGTACTTC. Protein sequence: CASRPPDGSNEQYF.

The rearrangement links TRBV5-4 to TRBJ2-7; no firm D call. The CDR3 is 13 amino acids. V lost 4 bases and J 1 base, leaving 9 bases between the germline ends. Germline V CDR1 and CDR2: SGHNT, YYREEE (reference sequence). The CDR3 nucleotides read TGTGCCAGCAGCATAGGACGGTCCTACGAGCAGTACTTC. Translating it yields CASSIGRSYEQYF.

The chain employs TRBV9 and TRBJ1-4; D may be TRBD1 (5 bases). Trimming removed 3 bases from V and 0 bases from J, with 12 bases in between. There are 16 residues in the CDR3. Germline lookup yields CDR1 SGDLS and CDR2 YYNGEE. The CDR3 protein is CASSGDGPPTNEKLFF. CDR3 DNA: TGTGCCAGCAGCGGGGACGGACCTCCAACTAATGAAAAACTGTTTTTT.

The chain carries TRBV19 and TRBJ2-2, with 11 bases matching TRBD2. V was clipped by 6 bases and J by 6 bases; unmatched bases: 3. Germline V gene lookup returns CDR1 LNHDA and CDR2 SQIVND (reference sequence). This CDR3 has 14 amino acids. CDR3 residues: CASRLAGGPGELFF. The CDR3 nucleotides are TGTGCCAGTAGGCTAGCGGGAGGACCCGGGGAGCTGTTTTTT. Full variable domain (missing parts from reference TRBV19 and TRBJ2-2): DGGITQSPKYLFRKEGQNVTLSCEQNLNHDAMYWYRQDPGQGLRLIYYSQIVNDFQKGDIAEGYSVSREKKESFPLTVTSAQKNPTAFYLCASRLAGGPGELFFGEGSRLTVL.

The genes are TRBV27 and TRBJ2-1; 7 nucleotides line up with TRBD1. The CDR3 is 14 amino acids. Trimming at V came to 2 bases and at J to 7 bases, leaving 5 bases not matched to a gene. Germline V lookup: CDR1 MNHEY, CDR2 SMNVEV (reference sequence). The DNA for the CDR3 is TGTGCCAGCAGTTTACAGGGGGTTAGGAATGAGCAGTTCTTC. Translated: CASSLQGVRNEQFF.

This clonotype was found once. This chain connects TRBV2 to TRBJ2-7; D perhaps matches TRBD1 (6 bases). Trimming cost V 3 bases and J 3 bases, with 21 bases left between them. The CDR3 sequence is 17 residues long. The germline CDR1 and CDR2 sequences are SNHLY and FYNNEI. The CDR3 sequence: CASSERFGDTAFYEQYF. As DNA, the CDR3 is TGTGCCAGCAGTGAGAGATTCGGGGACACAGCTTTCTACGAGCAGTACTTC.

For the CDR3, the DNA is TGTGCCAGCAGCTCGACGACAGGAGGGGACACTGAAGCTTTCTTT. Translation gives CASSSTTGGDTEAFF. The chain links TRBV5-4 to TRBJ1-1, with a weak D call TRBD1 (6 bases). With 3 bases removed from V and 3 bases from J, the gap between germline ends came to 15 bases. The CDR3 contains 15 residues. Germline CDR1 reads SGHNT; CDR2 reads YYREEE (reference sequence).

V is TRBV29-1 and J is TRBJ2-2, with a weak D call TRBD1 (6 bases). Germline CDR1 is SQVTM and CDR2 is ANQGSEA. The V gene lost 3 bases and the J gene lost 1 base, with 9 bases spanning the gap. The CDR3 has 14 residues. CDR3 residues: CSVDGGENTGELFF. The DNA for the CDR3 is TGCAGCGTTGATGGGGGCGAGAACACCGGGGAGCTGTTTTTT.

The J gene is TRBJ2-7, the V gene TRBV2; the D gene is possibly TRBD1 (5 bases). With 3 bases removed from V and 3 bases from J, the gap between germline ends came to 9 bases. Germline V CDR1 and CDR2: SNHLY, FYNNEI. This CDR3 has 13 residues. This CDR3 reads CASSDRAFYEQYF. In DNA, the CDR3 is TGTGCCAGCAGTGACAGGGCCTTCTACGAGCAGTACTTC.

V and J are TRBV3-1 and TRBJ2-3; the D call may be TRBD1 or TRBD2 (5 bases each). V lost 3 bases and J lost 6, with 13 bases in between. The CDR3 runs to 14 residues. Per the germline V gene, CDR1 is LGHDT and CDR2 is YNNKEL (reference sequence). The CDR3 region is CASSHLVGDDTQYF. In nucleotides, the CDR3 is TGTGCCAGCAGCCATCTCGTGGGGGACGATACGCAGTATTTT.